Presented here are 9 T cell receptor beta chains from one specimen sequenced in a study of cytomegalovirus exposure and HLA in healthy donors. The study ran its PCR with 60 Vbeta and 13 Jbeta primers. Libraries were prepared by immunoSEQ multiplex PCR; TCRdb keeps only in-frame clonotypes and omits some of them. The repertoire holds about 160,000 clones, with 82% as singletons. The sequencing input was PBMCs. The receptors were gathered from a man aged 50 to 59 in good health and CMV-seropositive.

The rearrangement uses TRBV18 and TRBJ2-2, with TRBD1 matching 8 bases. The V gene end was trimmed by 3 bases and the J gene end by 4 bases; junction bases not matched to a gene: 7. Germline CDR1 KGHSH, CDR2 LQKENI. The CDR3 length is 16 residues. CDR3 protein: CASSPADRGPTGELFF. CDR3 bases: TGTGCCAGCTCACCCGCCGACAGGGGTCCCACCGGGGAGCTGTTTTTT.

The rearrangement uses TRBV7-2 and TRBJ2-4; 11 bases line up with TRBD2. Germline V gene lookup returns CDR1 SGHTA and CDR2 FQGNSA. V lost 5 bases and J lost 4; bases outside the gene matches: 4. This CDR3 spans 15 amino acids. The CDR3 DNA sequence: TGTGCCAGCAGCATTACTAGCGGGAGAAAAAACATTCAGTACTTC. Its translation: CASSITSGRKNIQYF.

The genes are TRBV6-5 and TRBJ2-1, with D possibly TRBD2 on 7 matching bases. This CDR3 has 16 residues. Trimming removed 0 bases from V and 4 bases from J, with 13 bases in between. The germline V gene has CDR1 MNHEY and CDR2 SVGAGI. CDR3 sequence: CASSYSERGAYNEQFF. In DNA form, the CDR3 reads TGTGCCAGCAGTTACTCGGAACGGGGGGCATACAATGAGCAGTTCTTC.

This clone occurred once. This chain links TRBV5-1 with TRBJ2-5, with D possibly matching TRBD2 (6 bases). V was shortened by 4 bases and J by 4 bases, with 11 bases between the two germline ends. The CDR3 is 13 residues long. CDR1 and CDR2 from the germline V gene are SGHRS and YFSETQ. CDR3 coding DNA: TGCGCCAGCAGCGTCGGGAGCTTAGAGACCCAGTACTTC. Translated: CASSVGSLETQYF.

V gene TRBV19 combines with J gene TRBJ2-5, with 16 positions matching TRBD2. This CDR3 contains 17 residues. V lost 6 bases, J lost 4 bases, and 8 bases stayed unmatched. Germline CDR1 LNHDA, CDR2 SQIVND (reference sequence). In DNA form, the CDR3 reads TGTGCCAGTAGCCCGGGACTAGCGGGAGGGCATCGAGAGACCCAGTACTTC. Translated: CASSPGLAGGHRETQYF.

This clone showed up just once. The chain has TRBV29-1 and TRBJ2-3; D might be TRBD1 (5 bases). Germline V gene lookup returns CDR1 SQVTM and CDR2 ANQGSEA. This CDR3 region has 15 residues. V was shortened by 4 bases and J by 0 bases, with 14 bases between the two germline ends. The CDR3 region is CSVVARALSTDTQYF. CDR3 DNA sequence: TGCAGCGTTGTTGCCAGGGCCCTTAGCACAGATACGCAGTATTTT.

V is TRBV7-2 and J is TRBJ2-1; 14 bases are a match to TRBD2. The CDR3 is made up of 15 amino acids. CDR1 SGHTA and CDR2 FQGNSA come from the germline V gene. V was pared by 5 bases and J by 8 bases, with 5 bases of the junction left unmatched. The CDR3 spells CASSKTSGRADEQFF. DNA for the CDR3: TGTGCCAGCAGCAAGACTAGCGGGAGGGCCGATGAGCAGTTCTTC.

This clone was seen only once. The rearrangement links TRBV30 to TRBJ1-5; D is perhaps TRBD1 (5 bases). This CDR3 is 14 amino acids long. V lost 5 bases to trimming and J lost 0 bases, with 11 bases between them. Germline loops: CDR1 GTSNPN, CDR2 SVGIG (reference sequence). CDR3 nucleotide sequence: TGTGCCTGGGGGGGACTGAATAGCAATCAGCCCCAGCATTTT. It codes for CAWGGLNSNQPQHF.

J is TRBJ1-1 and V is TRBV4-3, with 8 bases identical to TRBD1. V was pared by 4 bases and J by 7 bases, with 2 bases of the junction left unmatched. Germline lookup yields CDR1 LGHNA and CDR2 YSLEER. The CDR3 sequence is 12 residues long. In nucleotides, the CDR3 is TGCGCCAGCAGCCGGACAGGGAGTGAAGCTTTCTTT. As protein: CASSRTGSEAFF.